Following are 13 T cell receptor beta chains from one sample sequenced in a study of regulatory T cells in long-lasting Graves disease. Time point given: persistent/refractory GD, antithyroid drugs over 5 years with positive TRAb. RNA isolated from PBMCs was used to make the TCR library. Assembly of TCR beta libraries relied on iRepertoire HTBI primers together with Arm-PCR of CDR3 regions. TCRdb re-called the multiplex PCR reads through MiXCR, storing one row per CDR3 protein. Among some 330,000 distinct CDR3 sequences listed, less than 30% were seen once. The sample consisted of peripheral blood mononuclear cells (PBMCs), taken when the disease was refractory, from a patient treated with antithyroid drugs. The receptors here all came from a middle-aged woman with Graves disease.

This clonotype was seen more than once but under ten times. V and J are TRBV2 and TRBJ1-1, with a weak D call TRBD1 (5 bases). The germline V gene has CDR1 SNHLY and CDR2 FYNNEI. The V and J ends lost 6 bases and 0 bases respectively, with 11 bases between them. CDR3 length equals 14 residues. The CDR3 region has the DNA TGTGCCAGCAGGGGACGGGCCTTGAACACTGAAGCTTTCTTT. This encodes CASRGRALNTEAFF.

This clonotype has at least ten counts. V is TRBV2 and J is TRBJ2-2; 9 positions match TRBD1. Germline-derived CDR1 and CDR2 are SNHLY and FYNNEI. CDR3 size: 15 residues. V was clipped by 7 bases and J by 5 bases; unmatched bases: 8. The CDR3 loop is CASTGQGMGTGELFF. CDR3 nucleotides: TGTGCCAGCACGGGACAGGGAATGGGGACCGGGGAGCTGTTTTTT.

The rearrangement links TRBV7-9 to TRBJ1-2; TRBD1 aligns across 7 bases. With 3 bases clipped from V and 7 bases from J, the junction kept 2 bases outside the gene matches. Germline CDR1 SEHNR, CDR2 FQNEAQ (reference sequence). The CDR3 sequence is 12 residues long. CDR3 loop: CASSFSGGGYTF. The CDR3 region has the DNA TGTGCCAGCAGCTTTTCAGGGGGTGGCTACACCTTC.

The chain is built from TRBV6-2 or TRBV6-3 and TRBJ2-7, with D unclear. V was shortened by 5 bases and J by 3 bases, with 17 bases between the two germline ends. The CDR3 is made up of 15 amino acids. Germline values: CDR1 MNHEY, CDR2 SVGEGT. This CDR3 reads CASSAKASWGYEQYF. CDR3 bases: TGTGCCAGCAGTGCCAAGGCTTCTTGGGGCTACGAGCAGTACTTC.

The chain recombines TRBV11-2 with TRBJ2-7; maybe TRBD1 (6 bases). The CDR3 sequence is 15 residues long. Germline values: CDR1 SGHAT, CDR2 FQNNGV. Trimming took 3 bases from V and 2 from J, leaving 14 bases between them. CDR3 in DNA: TGTGCCAGCAGCTTGGGGCCGGGACAAACCTACGAGCAGTACTTC. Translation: CASSLGPGQTYEQYF.

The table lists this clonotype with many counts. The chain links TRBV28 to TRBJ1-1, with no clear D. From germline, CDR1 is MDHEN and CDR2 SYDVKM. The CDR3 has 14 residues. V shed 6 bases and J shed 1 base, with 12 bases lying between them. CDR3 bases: TGTGCCAGCAGCACTCCCCCAAGGAACACTGAAGCTTTCTTT. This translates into CASSTPPRNTEAFF.

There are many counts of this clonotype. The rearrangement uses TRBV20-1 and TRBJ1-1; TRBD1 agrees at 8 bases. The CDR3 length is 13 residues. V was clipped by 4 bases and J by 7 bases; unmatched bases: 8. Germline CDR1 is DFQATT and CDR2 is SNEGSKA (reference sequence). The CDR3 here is CSATGLDRDEAFF. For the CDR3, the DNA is TGCAGTGCTACTGGATTGGACAGGGATGAAGCTTTCTTT.

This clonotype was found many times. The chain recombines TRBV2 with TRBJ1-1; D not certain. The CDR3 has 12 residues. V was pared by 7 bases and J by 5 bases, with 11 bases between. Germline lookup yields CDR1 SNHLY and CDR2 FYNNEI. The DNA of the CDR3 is TGTGCCAGCAAGAGTTTCGGAACTGAAGCTTTCTTT. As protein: CASKSFGTEAFF.

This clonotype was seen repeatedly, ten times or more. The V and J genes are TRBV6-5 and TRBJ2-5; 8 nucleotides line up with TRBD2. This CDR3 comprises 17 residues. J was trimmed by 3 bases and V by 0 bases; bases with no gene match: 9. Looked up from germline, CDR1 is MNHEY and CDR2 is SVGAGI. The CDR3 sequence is CASSYSYRAGGKETQYF. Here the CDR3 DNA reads TGTGCCAGCAGTTACTCCTACAGGGCGGGGGGAAAAGAGACCCAGTACTTC.

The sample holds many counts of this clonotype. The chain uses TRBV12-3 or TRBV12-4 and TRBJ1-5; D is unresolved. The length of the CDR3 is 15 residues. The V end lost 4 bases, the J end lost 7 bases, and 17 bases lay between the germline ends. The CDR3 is CASSSSYPGGQPQHF. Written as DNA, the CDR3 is TGTGCCAGCAGTTCCTCATACCCGGGCGGGCAGCCCCAGCATTTT.

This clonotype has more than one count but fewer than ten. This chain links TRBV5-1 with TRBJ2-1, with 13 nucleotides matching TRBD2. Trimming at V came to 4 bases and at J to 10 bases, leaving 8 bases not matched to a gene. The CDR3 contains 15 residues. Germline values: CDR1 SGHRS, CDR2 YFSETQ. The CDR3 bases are TGCGCCAGCAGCGGCAGACTAGCGGGAGGTGGGGAGCAGTTCTTC. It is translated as CASSGRLAGGGEQFF.

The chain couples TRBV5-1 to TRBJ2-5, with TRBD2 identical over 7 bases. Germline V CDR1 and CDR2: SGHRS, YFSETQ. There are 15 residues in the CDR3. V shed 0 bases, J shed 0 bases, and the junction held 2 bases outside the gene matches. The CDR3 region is CASSLAGGYQETQYF. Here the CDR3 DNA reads TGCGCCAGCAGCTTGGCCGGGGGGTACCAAGAGACCCAGTACTTC.

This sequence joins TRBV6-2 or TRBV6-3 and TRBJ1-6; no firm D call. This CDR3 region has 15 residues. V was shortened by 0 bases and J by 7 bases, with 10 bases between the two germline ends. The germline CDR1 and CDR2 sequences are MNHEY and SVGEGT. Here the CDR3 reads CASSYSFQFNSPLHF. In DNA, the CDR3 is TGTGCCAGCAGTTACTCGTTCCAGTTCAATTCACCCCTCCACTTT.